This T cell receptor (beta chain) originates from a study of T cells in Graves' hyperthyroidism and ophthalmopathy. The overall study: At the time of initial diagnosis and before any treatment, peripheral blood was collected. Notes on the study in general: Ophthalmopathy and stable hyperthyroidism were separated by a 13 V-J model. Most thyroid clonotypes expanded above 0.001 were also detected in blood.

The ends lost 4 bases at V and 0 bases at J; junction bases unmatched: 6. Germline V lookup: CDR1 KGHDR, CDR2 SFDVKD. This CDR3 is 19 amino acids long. There were TCR beta CDR3 regions amplified from RNA transcripts. A first-round RT-PCR of the TCR CDR3 used the HTBI primer set. TCRdb re-called the multiplex PCR reads through MiXCR, storing one row per CDR3 protein. The table lists 550,000 to 800,000 distinct CDR3 sequences, about 17% of them singletons. With respect to this clonotype: What it recognizes is unknown.

Stable hyperthyroidism: no ophthalmopathy progression over 18 months of follow-up. The material sequenced was blood. The TCR originated in a man between 18 and 29 years old with Graves' hyperthyroidism. V and J are TRBV24-1 and TRBJ2-1; TRBD2 aligns across 15 bases. The CDR3 protein is CATSDGLAGGPSSYNEQFF. For the CDR3, the DNA is TGTGCCACCAGTGACGGACTAGCGGGAGGGCCATCCTCCTACAATGAGCAGTTCTTC.